This section outlines one T cell receptor beta chain sequence together with its context. Its antigen is undetermined. J lost 2 bases, V lost 3 bases, and 6 bases had no gene match. The CDR3 has 16 residues. Germline CDR1 reads MNHEY; CDR2 reads SMNVEV (reference sequence). Anti-CD4 multisort beads removed cells negatively, then anti-CD8 beads positively selected CD8+ T cells. This entry belongs to a study of relationships among human T cell subsets. Findings and caveats of the study: Regulatory and Th2 subsets had few clones over 100 reads, unlike CD8+ cytotoxic cells.

The T cell receptor alpha and beta CDR3 regions were amplified from mRNA by semiquantitative ARM-PCR. Tagged nested gene-specific primers were used first, then communal superprimers amplified exponentially. TCRdb itself ran the multiplex PCR reads through MiXCR, one entry per CDR3 protein. Of some 5,400 distinct CDR3 sequences listed, about 68% are singletons. This receptor was taken from a middle-aged man in good health. V usage is TRBV27 and J usage is TRBJ2-3; 9 nucleotides line up with TRBD2. Specimen: CD8+ T cells sorted from blood. CDR3 sequence reads: CASSFSRLAVTDTQYF. DNA of the CDR3: TGTGCCAGCAGTTTCTCCCGACTAGCGGTCACAGATACGCAGTATTTT.